The 4 T cell receptor beta chains below all came from one sample that was sequenced in a study of T-cell reconstitution after alpha-beta-depleted transplantation in children. It was with unique molecular identifiers that the TCRbeta library was prepared. TCRdb processed the PCR reads anew with MiXCR; each CDR3 protein has one entry. Counted here are 150,000 to 250,000 distinct CDR3 sequences, roughly 15% occurring once; the ten biggest clones make up roughly 13%. This material consisted of PBMCs from the stem cell graft donor, taken from the stem cell graft. Source of these receptors: a human donor who donated a stem cell graft to a child with acute lymphoblastic leukemia.

This clonotype came up many times. This chain links TRBV7-6 with TRBJ1-4; weak D call: TRBD1 (6 bases). Germline CDR1 and CDR2: SGHVS and FNYEAQ. The germline V and J ends were trimmed by 6 bases and 8 bases, with 22 bases remaining between them. The CDR3 is made up of 16 amino acids. Here the CDR3 DNA reads TGTGCCAGCAGTCCAAAGGGCCAGGGGCGTTGGGAAAAACTGTTTTTT. Its translation: CASSPKGQGRWEKLFF.

As concerns this clonotype: This may be a read error: a much more frequent sequence differs by one nucleotide. The gene calls are TRBV6-2 or TRBV6-3 and TRBJ2-6; unclear D gene. Germline lookup yields CDR1 MNHEY and CDR2 SVGEGT. This CDR3 spans 17 amino acids. The V end lost 6 bases, the J end lost 0 bases, and 15 bases lay between the germline ends. The CDR3 DNA follows: TGTGCCAGCAGCCAAAGCATAACTTTCTCTGGGGCCAACGTCCTGACTTTC. This sequence encodes CASSQSITFSGANVLTF.

This clonotype has a count of ten or more. V and J are TRBV5-1 and TRBJ1-1; 9 bases agree with TRBD1. This CDR3 has 15 residues. Trimming cost V 1 base and J 7 bases; bases outside gene matches: 8. The germline CDR1 and CDR2 sequences are SGHRS and YFSETQ. The CDR3 DNA is TGCGCCAGCAGCTTGACTCCAGGGACAGGGATTGAAGCTTTCTTT. Translation gives CASSLTPGTGIEAFF.

At least ten counts were recorded for this clonotype. This chain uses TRBV20-1 with TRBJ1-4, with unresolved D. The CDR3 contains 14 residues. Trimming left V 4 bases short and J 2 bases short, with 11 bases between. Germline V gene sequence: CDR1 DFQATT, CDR2 SNEGSKA (reference sequence). CDR3 protein: CSAIAGSTNEKLFF. The CDR3 DNA follows: TGCAGTGCTATCGCAGGAAGCACTAATGAAAAACTGTTTTTT.